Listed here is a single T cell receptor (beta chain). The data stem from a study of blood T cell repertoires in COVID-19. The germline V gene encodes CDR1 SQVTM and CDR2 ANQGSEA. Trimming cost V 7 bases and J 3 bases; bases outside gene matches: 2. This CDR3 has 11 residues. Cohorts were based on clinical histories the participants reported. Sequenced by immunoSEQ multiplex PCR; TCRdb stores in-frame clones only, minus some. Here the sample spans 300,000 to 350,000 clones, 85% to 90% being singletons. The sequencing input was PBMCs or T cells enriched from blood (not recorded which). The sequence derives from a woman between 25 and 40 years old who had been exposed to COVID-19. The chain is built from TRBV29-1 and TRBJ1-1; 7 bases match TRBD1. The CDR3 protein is CSGTGDTEAFF. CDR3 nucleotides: TGCAGCGGAACAGGGGACACTGAAGCTTTCTTT.